This TCR beta chain was recovered during a study of blood T cells in healthy people across ages (dated by TCRdb to between 2015 and 2017). Study-wide context: In model experiments, template switching captured roughly one uniquely barcoded TCR beta cDNA molecule for every two T cells. The donors were divided into four age groups: young (average roughly 17 years), middle-aged (under 40), aged (under 70) and long-lived (82). To track age-related changes in TCR beta repertoire diversity, the study relied on deep sequencing normalized with unique cDNA molecular identifiers. The study analyzed two additional independent replicas of 1 million unique cDNA reads from the same blood draw for two donors, one aged 18 to 30 and one aged 80 or older. Donors of different ages were randomly distributed across sequencing lanes to avoid experimental bias. Study-level results and caveats: The long-lived group showed more naive CD4+ T cells, fewer expanded clones and increased TCR diversity than the aged group, suggesting age selection. Estimates of total diversity based on one million sequenced T cells were regarded as lower bounds and as underestimates. Because the CMV infection status of the donors was unknown, age-related changes in expanded clonotypes may potentially have been confounded. Observed TCR beta diversity correlated strongly with the percentage of naive T cells measured by flow cytometry. As age increased, observed TCR beta diversity per million T cells dropped in a roughly linear way, and a significant reduction was already evident by age 40. Bulk unsorted PBMC profiling prevented conclusive comparison of naive and antigen-experienced compartments.

Note on this clonotype: What this receptor recognizes is not known. No much larger clonotype is one base removed from it; base qualities were not supplied.

Library preparation employed 5' RACE. The instrument was an Illumina HiSeq 2500. A second PCR of about 6 to 11 cycles was performed with a sample-barcoded 5' primer and a J-beta primer mix. A template-switch 5' adaptor carrying 12 random nucleotides introduced a unique molecular identifier onto each TCR beta cDNA molecule. Each sample yielded at least 3 million CDR3-containing paired-end reads. First-strand cDNA was synthesized from all RNA with the Mint cDNA synthesis kit, primed by a TRBC-specific oligonucleotide. All cDNA was treated with uracil-DNA glycosylase and then went through a first 18-cycle PCR with the universal primers M1SS and BC2_uni_R. In the original analysis: Each sample was normalized by randomly selecting 1 million high-quality reads, each carrying a distinct molecular identifier. Instead of being binned into consensus sequences, reads with shared molecular identifiers were discarded. MiTCR, run with a Q25 quality threshold and the strictest error-elimination algorithm, handled CDR3 identification, clonotype clustering and error correction. A nonparametric unseen species model with Euler transformation was used to estimate lower-bound total TCR beta diversity. Using fastp trimming at Q25 and MiXCR clonotype assembly, TCRdb reanalyzed the public sequencing data and kept in-frame beta chains. Each entry merges the rows of one CDR3 protein and shows their most common DNA and genes. The V and J calls follow TCRdb's processing rather than the paper's. The table for this sample lists about 580,000 distinct CDR3 sequences; 45% to 55% of them were counted only once. Clones ranked in the top ten supply just under 25% of the sample.

The roughly 39 donors, aged about 6 to 90 years, were systemically healthy Caucasian individuals from Russia. Each donor gave approximately 9.3 milliliters of peripheral blood, collected into EDTA-treated Vacutainer tubes. Ficoll-Paque density-gradient centrifugation was used to isolate PBMCs, with at least 7 million per sample. Total RNA was extracted from PBMCs with Trizol reagent, with at least 6 micrograms obtained per sample. Naive CD45RAhigh/CD27high T cell percentages were measured by flow cytometry on a PBMC aliquot from every donor. Sample: blood. The receptor comes from a man older than 75 in good health.

The nucleotide sequence is given as TGTGCCAGCAGCCCGGGACTACAGTCCGATACGCAGTATTTT. Its coded protein is CASSPGLQSDTQYF. The chain employs TRBV7-2 and TRBJ2-3, with 7 junctional bases fitting TRBD2. There are 14 amino acids in the CDR3, from cysteine to phenylalanine inclusive. Kept here is only the CDR3 DNA, which spans 42 bases and is read in frame from base 1. CDR1 and CDR2 are drawn from the germline V gene: SGHTA, FQGNSA. For this chain, trimming is 5 bases at the V end and 6 bases at the J end, and the number of junction bases without a gene match is 8.